The rows below give T cell receptor beta chains drawn from one sample of a study of cytomegalovirus exposure and HLA in healthy donors. Method: immunoSEQ multiplex PCR; TCRdb's copy keeps in-frame clones and lacks some. The sample holds approximately 76,000 clones, around 94% seen once. Sequences were obtained from PBMCs. These receptors were taken from a woman under 30 in good health and CMV-seronegative. CDR3s leave out the opening cysteine and the closing phenylalanine or tryptophan. Each record gives: V gene, CDR3 protein.

TRBV10-3,AISDPPGGRITSTDTQY
TRBV6-1,ASSEEDRRKLF
TRBV7-8,ASSHLAEQY
TRBV19,ASSITGPNYGYT
TRBV6-1,ASSEPPFTESNQPQH
TRBV4-3,ASSQDYAGADYEQY
TRBV30,ACEQEKLF
TRBV11-2,ASSLVLSGVLNYEQY
TRBV5-1,ASSLDSYEAF
TRBV29-1,SVVPGQPNIQY
TRBV19,ASSFELHAYNEQF
TRBV18,ASSPGSDRAAGYT
TRBV27,ASSLSFESDTQY